This T cell receptor beta chain emerged from a study of long-term antiretroviral therapy in people with HIV. Study-wide points: Samples were collected from about 2003 to 2018 under possibly less effective ART regimens.

An immunoSEQ assay, version v3.0, was performed at survey level. TCRdb's copy holds only in-frame clones and misses some; the assay was immunoSEQ multiplex PCR. The table shows around 28,000 clones, with 85% occurring only once. The ends lost 3 bases at V and 9 bases at J; junction bases unmatched: 9. From germline, CDR1 is SEHNR and CDR2 FQNEAQ (reference sequence). CDR3 size: 15 residues. Details on this clone: Antigen: not known.

Sequencing was performed on unsorted PBMCs, taken 2.3 years after starting antiretroviral therapy. This clonotype was sampled from a middle-aged man with HIV. The genes are TRBV7-9 and TRBJ1-5, with 9 bases lining up with TRBD1. The CDR3 spells CASSLSGTGPLPQHF. CDR3 bases: TGTGCCAGCAGCTTGTCCGGGACAGGGCCCTTGCCCCAGCATTTT.